These 6 T cell receptor beta chains were sequenced from one sample in a study of early T cells in non-severe SARS-CoV-2 infection. One entry per CDR3 protein results from TCRdb running MiXCR on the 5' RACE reads. The sample shows about 80,000 distinct CDR3 sequences, about 11% of them seen only once. Sequences were obtained from whole blood. Receptors were obtained from an adult who was a healthcare worker with PCR-confirmed SARS-CoV-2 infection or an uninfected control (not recorded which).

Only a few counts were recorded for this clonotype. The genes are TRBV11-2 and TRBJ1-5; D call uncertain. Trimming took 4 bases from V and 0 from J, leaving 7 bases between them. CDR3 length equals 14 residues. Germline values: CDR1 SGHAT, CDR2 FQNNGV. The CDR3 protein is CASSSGDSNQPQHF. The CDR3 coding sequence is TGTGCCAGCAGCTCAGGAGATAGCAATCAGCCCCAGCATTTT.

The V and J genes are TRBV15 and TRBJ1-3, with D unresolved. Trimming shortened V by 0 bases and J by 0 bases, and 6 bases separated the two germline ends. The CDR3 loop spans 15 amino acids. Germline values: CDR1 LNHNV, CDR2 YYDKDF (reference sequence). This CDR3 reads CATSRDRRSGNTIYF. Here the CDR3 DNA reads TGTGCCACCAGCAGAGATAGACGCTCTGGAAACACCATATATTTT.

Comments on this clonotype: An end of the junction does not agree with germline; a read error may underlie this. This chain links TRBV5-4 with TRBJ1-5; D is ambiguous. The CDR3 extends over 13 amino acids. Germline CDR1 SGHNT, CDR2 YYREEE (reference sequence). The CDR3 region is CTSSLAGTPSQHF. The CDR3 nucleotides are TGTACCAGCAGCTTGGCGGGAACTCCCTCCCAGCATTTT.

The chain joins TRBV13 to TRBJ2-2; D ambiguous. CDR1 and CDR2 from the germline V gene are PRHDT and FYEKMQ (reference sequence). The V and J ends lost 1 base and 5 bases respectively, with 8 bases between them. This CDR3 is 14 amino acids long. The CDR3 DNA sequence: TGTGCCAGCAGCTTAGATTGGGAAACCGGGGAGCTGTTTTTT. The encoded protein is CASSLDWETGELFF.

Many counts were recorded for this clonotype. CDR3 loop: CAIRAGRFNSPLHF. CDR3 DNA: TGTGCCATCAGGGCAGGGCGCTTTAATTCACCCCTCCACTTT. The V gene is TRBV10-3, the J gene TRBJ1-6; TRBD1 is a possible D gene (5 bases). The V and J ends lost 6 bases and 6 bases respectively, with 12 bases between them. The CDR3 spans 14 residues. In germline, CDR1 is ENHRY, CDR2 SYGVKD.

This clonotype turned up a few times. The chain is built from TRBV9 and TRBJ2-2, with D perhaps assigned TRBD1 or TRBD2 (6 bases each). Per the germline V gene, CDR1 is SGDLS and CDR2 is YYNGEE. V was shortened by 6 bases and J by 4 bases, with 16 bases between the two germline ends. This CDR3 comprises 15 residues. This CDR3 is CASTSLQGGTGELFF. The CDR3 nucleotides read TGTGCCAGCACGTCGCTACAGGGAGGCACCGGGGAGCTGTTTTTT. Full variable domain (rest looked up from reference TRBV9 and TRBJ2-2): DSGVTQTPKHLITATGQRVTLRCSPRSGDLSVYWYQQSLDQGLQFLIQYYNGEERAKGNILERFSAQQFPDLHSELNLSSLELGDSALYFCASTSLQGGTGELFFGEGSRLTVL.